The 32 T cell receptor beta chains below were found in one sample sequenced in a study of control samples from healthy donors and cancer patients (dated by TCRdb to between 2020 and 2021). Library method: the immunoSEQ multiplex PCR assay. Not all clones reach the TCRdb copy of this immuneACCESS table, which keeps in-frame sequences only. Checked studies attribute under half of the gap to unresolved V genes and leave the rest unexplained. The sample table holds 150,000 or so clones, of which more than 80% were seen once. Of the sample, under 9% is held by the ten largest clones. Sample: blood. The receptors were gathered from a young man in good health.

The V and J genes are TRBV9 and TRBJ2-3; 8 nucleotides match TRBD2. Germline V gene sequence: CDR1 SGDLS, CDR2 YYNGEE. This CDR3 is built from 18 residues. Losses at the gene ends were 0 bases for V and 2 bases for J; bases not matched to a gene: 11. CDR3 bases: TGTGCCAGCAGCGTAGCTAAGGCGGGGGGCTTATACACAGATACGCAGTATTTT. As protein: CASSVAKAGGLYTDTQYF.

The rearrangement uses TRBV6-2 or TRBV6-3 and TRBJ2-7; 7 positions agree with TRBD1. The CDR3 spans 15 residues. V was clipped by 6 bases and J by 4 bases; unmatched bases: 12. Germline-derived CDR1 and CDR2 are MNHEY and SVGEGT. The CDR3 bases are TGTGCCAGCAGCTCCTTAAGGGGGCGCAGGTACGAGCAGTACTTC. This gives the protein CASSSLRGRRYEQYF.

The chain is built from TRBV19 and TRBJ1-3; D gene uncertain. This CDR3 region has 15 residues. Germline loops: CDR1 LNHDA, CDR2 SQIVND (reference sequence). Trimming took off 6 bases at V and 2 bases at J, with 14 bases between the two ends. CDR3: CASRPWEGPGNTIYF. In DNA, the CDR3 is TGTGCCAGTAGACCCTGGGAAGGGCCTGGAAACACCATATATTTT. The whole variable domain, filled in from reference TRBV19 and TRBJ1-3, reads DGGITQSPKYLFRKEGQNVTLSCEQNLNHDAMYWYRQDPGQGLRLIYYSQIVNDFQKGDIAEGYSVSREKKESFPLTVTSAQKNPTAFYLCASRPWEGPGNTIYFGEGSWLTVV.

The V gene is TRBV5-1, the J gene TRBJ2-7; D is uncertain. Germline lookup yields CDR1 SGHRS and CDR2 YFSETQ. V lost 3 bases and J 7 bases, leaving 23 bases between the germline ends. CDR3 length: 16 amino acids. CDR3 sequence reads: CASSWRLSGKGEEQYF. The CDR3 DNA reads TGCGCCAGCAGCTGGCGACTGTCGGGTAAGGGTGAGGAGCAGTACTTC.

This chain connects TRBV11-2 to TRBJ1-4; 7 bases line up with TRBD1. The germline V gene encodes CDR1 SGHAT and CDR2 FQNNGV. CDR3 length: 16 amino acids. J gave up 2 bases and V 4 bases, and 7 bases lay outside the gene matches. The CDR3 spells CASSSPGGVTNEKLFF. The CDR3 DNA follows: TGTGCCAGCAGCTCCCCAGGGGGTGTCACTAATGAAAAACTGTTTTTT. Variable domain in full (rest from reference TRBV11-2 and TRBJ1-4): EAGVAQSPRYKIIEKRQSVAFWCNPISGHATLYWYQQILGQGPKLLIQFQNNGVVDDSQLPKDRFSAERLKGVDSTLKIQPAKLEDSAVYLCASSSPGGVTNEKLFFGSGTQLSVL.

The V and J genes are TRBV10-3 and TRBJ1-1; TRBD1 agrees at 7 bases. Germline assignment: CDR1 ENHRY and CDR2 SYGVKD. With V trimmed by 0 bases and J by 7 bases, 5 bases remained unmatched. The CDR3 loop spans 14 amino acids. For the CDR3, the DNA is TGTGCCATCAGTGAGTCAAGGCAGGGGGTTGAAGCTTTCTTT. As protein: CAISESRQGVEAFF.

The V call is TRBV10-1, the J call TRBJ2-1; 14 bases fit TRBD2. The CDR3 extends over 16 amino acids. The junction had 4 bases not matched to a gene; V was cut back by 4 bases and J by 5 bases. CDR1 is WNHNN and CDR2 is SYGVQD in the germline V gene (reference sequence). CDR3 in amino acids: CASSARTSGGNNEQFF. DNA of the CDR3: TGCGCCAGCAGTGCCCGGACTAGCGGGGGGAACAATGAGCAGTTCTTC.

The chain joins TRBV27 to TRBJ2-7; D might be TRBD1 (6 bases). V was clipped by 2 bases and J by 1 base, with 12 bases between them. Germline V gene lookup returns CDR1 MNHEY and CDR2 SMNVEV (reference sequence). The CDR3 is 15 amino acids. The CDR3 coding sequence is TGTGCCAGCAGTTTAATAGGGGGTTTATCCTACGAGCAGTACTTC. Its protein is CASSLIGGLSYEQYF.

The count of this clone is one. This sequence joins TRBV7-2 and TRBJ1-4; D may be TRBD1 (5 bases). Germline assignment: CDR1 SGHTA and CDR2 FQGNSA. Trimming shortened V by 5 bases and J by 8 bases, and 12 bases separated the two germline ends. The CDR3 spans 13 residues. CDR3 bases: TGTGCCAGCAGCGAGGGACCGTTCGAAAAACTGTTTTTT. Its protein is CASSEGPFEKLFF.

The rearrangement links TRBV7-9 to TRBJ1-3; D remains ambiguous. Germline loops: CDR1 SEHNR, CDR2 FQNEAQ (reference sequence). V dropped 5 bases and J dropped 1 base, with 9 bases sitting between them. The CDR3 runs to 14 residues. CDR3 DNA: TGTGCCAGCAGCCAATGGACGTCTGGAAACACCATATATTTT. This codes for CASSQWTSGNTIYF.

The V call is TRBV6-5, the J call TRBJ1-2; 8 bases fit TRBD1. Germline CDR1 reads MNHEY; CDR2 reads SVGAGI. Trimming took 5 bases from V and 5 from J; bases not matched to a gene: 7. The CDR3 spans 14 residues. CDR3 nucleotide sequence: TGTGCCAGCAGTACCGGACAGGGAACATATGGCTACACCTTC. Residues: CASSTGQGTYGYTF.

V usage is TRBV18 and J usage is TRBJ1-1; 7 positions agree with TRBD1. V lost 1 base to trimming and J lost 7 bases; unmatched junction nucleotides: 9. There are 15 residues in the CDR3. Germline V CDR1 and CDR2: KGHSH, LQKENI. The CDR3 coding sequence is TGTGCCAGCTCACCACTCGAAGGGGGCCGGAGTGAAGCTTTCTTT. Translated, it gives CASSPLEGGRSEAFF.

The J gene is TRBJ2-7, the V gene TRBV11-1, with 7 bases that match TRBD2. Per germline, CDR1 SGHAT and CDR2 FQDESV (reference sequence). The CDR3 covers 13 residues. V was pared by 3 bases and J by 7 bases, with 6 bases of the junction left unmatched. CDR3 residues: CASSLDGRPEQYF. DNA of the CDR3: TGTGCCAGCAGCTTGGACGGGAGGCCGGAGCAGTACTTC.

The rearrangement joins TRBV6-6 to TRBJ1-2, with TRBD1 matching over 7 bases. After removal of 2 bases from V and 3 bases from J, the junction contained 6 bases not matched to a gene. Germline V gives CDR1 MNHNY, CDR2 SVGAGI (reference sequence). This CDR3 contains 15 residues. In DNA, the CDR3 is TGTGCCAGCAGTTACGGGGCAGGGGGGGACTATGGCTACACCTTC. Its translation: CASSYGAGGDYGYTF.

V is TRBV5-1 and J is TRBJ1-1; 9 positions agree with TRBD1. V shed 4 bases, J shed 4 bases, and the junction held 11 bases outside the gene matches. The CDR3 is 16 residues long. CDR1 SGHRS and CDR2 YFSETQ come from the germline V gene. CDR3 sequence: CASSLIPGTGTTEAFF. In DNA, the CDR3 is TGCGCCAGCAGCCTAATTCCCGGGACAGGGACCACTGAAGCTTTCTTT. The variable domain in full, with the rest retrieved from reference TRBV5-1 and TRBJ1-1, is KAGVTQTPRYLIKTRGQQVTLSCSPISGHRSVSWYQQTPGQGLQFLFEYFSETQRNKGNFPGRFSGRQFSNSRSEMNVSTLELGDSALYLCASSLIPGTGTTEAFFGQGTRLTVV.

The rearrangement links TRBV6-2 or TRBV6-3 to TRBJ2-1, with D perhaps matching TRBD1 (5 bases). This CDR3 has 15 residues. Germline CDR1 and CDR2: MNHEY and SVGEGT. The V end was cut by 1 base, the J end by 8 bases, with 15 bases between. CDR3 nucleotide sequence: TGTGCCAGCAGTTACTTGGACAATCGCTTGTATGAGCAGTTCTTC. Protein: CASSYLDNRLYEQFF.

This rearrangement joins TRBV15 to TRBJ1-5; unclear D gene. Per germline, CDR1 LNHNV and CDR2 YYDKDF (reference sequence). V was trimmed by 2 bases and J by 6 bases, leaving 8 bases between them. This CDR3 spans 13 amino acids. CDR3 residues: CATSRPMLQPQHF. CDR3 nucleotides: TGTGCCACCAGCAGACCCATGCTTCAGCCCCAGCATTTT.

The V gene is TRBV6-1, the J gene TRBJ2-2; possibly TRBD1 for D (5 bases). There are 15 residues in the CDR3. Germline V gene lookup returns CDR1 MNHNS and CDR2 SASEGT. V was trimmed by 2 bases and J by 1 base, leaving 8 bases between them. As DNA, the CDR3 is TGTGCCAGCAGTGAACAGGGATGGAACACCGGGGAGCTGTTTTTT. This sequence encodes CASSEQGWNTGELFF.

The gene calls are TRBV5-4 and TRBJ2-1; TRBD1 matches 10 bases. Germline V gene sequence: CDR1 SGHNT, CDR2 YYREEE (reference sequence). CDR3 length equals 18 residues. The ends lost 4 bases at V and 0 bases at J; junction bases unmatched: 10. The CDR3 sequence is CASSVRDRGPSSYNEQFF. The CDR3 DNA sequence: TGTGCCAGCAGCGTCCGGGACAGGGGCCCCAGCTCCTACAATGAGCAGTTCTTC.

For the CDR3, the DNA is TGCGCCAGCAGCGTGGAAGGGCTGGGGGCTGAAGCTTTCTTT. Translating it yields CASSVEGLGAEAFF. J is TRBJ1-1 and V is TRBV5-1; perhaps TRBD1 as D (5 bases). The CDR3 is made up of 14 amino acids. The germline V gene encodes CDR1 SGHRS and CDR2 YFSETQ. The V end lost 4 bases, the J end lost 6 bases, and 16 bases lay between the germline ends.

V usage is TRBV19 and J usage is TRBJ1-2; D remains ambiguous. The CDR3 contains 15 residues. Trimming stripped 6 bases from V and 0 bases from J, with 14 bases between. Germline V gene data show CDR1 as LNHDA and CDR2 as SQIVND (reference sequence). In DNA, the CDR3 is TGTGCCAGTAGCGAGGACCTTCCGTCTAACTATGGCTACACCTTC. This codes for CASSEDLPSNYGYTF.

Here the CDR3 reads CASSPGRQNYGYTF. The CDR3 nucleotides read TGTGCCAGCTCACCAGGGCGGCAAAACTATGGCTACACCTTC. The rearrangement uses TRBV18 and TRBJ1-2; D is uncertain. The CDR3 consists of 14 residues. The V end was cut by 2 bases, the J end by 2 bases, with 9 bases between. The V gene's germline CDR1 is KGHSH and CDR2 LQKENI.

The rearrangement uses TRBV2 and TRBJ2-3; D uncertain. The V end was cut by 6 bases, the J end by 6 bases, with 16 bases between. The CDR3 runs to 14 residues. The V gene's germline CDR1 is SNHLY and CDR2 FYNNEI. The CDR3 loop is CASRPMAALDTQYF. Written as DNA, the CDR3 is TGTGCCAGCAGGCCCATGGCTGCGCTCGATACGCAGTATTTT.

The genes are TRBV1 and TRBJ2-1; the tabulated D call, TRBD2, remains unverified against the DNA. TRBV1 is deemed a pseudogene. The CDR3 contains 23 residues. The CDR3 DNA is TGCACCAGCAGCCAAGAGGGGGACTTCCATGACCCCCGGGGGTTTTTTATATCAAATGAGCAGTTCTTC. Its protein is CTSSQEGDFHDPRGFFISNEQFF.

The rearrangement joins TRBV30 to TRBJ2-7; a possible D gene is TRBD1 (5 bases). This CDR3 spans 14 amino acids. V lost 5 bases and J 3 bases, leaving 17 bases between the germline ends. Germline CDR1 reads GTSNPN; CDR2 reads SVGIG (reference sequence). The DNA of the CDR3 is TGTGCCTGGGCGTCACAGGCGATCTTCTACGAGCAGTACTTC. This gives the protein CAWASQAIFYEQYF.

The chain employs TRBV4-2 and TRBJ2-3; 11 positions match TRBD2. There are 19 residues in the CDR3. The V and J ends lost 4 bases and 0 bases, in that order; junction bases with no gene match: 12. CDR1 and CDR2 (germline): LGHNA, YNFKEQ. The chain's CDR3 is CASSPVLAGGPTSTDTQYF. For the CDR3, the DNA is TGTGCCAGCAGCCCTGTTCTAGCGGGGGGACCAACTAGCACAGATACGCAGTATTTT.

In DNA form, the CDR3 reads TGCGCCAGCAGCTCACAGGGGGAAGAGACCCAGTACTTC. This translates into CASSSQGEETQYF. The chain uses TRBV5-1 and TRBJ2-5; 8 bases agree with TRBD1. V dropped 3 bases and J dropped 3; count of bases not matched to a gene: 1. Per the germline V gene, CDR1 is SGHRS and CDR2 is YFSETQ. CDR3 length equals 13 residues.

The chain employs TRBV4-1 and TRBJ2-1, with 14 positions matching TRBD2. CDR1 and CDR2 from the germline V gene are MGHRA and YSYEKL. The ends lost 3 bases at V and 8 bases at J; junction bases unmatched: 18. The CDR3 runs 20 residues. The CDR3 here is CASSHPWGGLAGGTYYEQFF. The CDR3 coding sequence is TGCGCCAGCAGCCACCCATGGGGAGGACTAGCGGGGGGTACTTACTATGAGCAGTTCTTC.

For the CDR3, the DNA is TGCGCCAGCAGCTTGGACAGGGTGAACATTCAGTACTTC. Protein sequence: CASSLDRVNIQYF. J is TRBJ2-4 and V is TRBV5-1; possibly TRBD1 for D (6 bases). V lost 0 bases, J lost 7 bases, and 8 bases lay in between. This CDR3 spans 13 amino acids. Germline V gene lookup returns CDR1 SGHRS and CDR2 YFSETQ.

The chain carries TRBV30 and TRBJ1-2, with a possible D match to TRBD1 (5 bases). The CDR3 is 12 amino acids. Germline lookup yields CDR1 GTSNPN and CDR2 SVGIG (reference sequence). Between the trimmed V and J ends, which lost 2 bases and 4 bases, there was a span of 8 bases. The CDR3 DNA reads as TGTGCCTGGAGTTCCCAGGGCTATGGCTACACCTTC. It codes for CAWSSQGYGYTF.

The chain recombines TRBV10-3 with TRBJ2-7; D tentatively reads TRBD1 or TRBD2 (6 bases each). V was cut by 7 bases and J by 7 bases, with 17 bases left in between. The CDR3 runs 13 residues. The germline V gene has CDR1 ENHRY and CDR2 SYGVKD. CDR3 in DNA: TGTGCCATCAACGGGGGCCCGGTTGAGGAGCAGTACTTC. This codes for CAINGGPVEEQYF.

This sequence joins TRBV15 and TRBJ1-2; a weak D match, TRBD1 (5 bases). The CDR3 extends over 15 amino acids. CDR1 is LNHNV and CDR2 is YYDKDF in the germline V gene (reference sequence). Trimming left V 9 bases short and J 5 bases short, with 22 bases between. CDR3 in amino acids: CATGGMWGREYGYTF. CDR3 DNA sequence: TGTGCCACGGGAGGGATGTGGGGCAGGGAGTATGGCTACACCTTC. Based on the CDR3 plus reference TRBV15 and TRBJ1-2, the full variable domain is DAMVIQNPRYQVTQFGKPVTLSCSQTLNHNVMYWYQQKSSQAPKLLFHYYDKDFNNEADTPDNFQSRRPNTSFCFLDIRSPGLGDTAMYLCATGGMWGREYGYTFGSGTRLTVV.